This T cell receptor beta chain was documented in a study of regulatory T cells in long-lasting Graves disease. Whole-study findings and limits: Relative to new patients (approximately 1,000), persistent patients exhibited greater sharing of public clonotypes (around 3,000).

The CDR3 runs 14 residues. J gave up 8 bases and V 4 bases, and 1 base lay outside the gene matches. Germline CDR1 and CDR2: WNHNN and SYGVQD (reference sequence). Through Arm-PCR of CDR3 regions and iRepertoire HTBI primers, TCR beta libraries were built. TCRdb fed the multiplex PCR reads into MiXCR, producing one record per CDR3 protein. The sample contains some 500,000 distinct CDR3 sequences, about 13% of which appear only once. As to this clonotype: No antigen is known for it.

This sample's time point: newly diagnosed GD, antithyroid drugs for less than 3 months. Scientists built the TCR library using RNA that was extracted from PBMCs. The sample was also linked to a second study, of T cells in Graves' hyperthyroidism and ophthalmopathy. From that second work: Absent ophthalmopathy progression within 18 months defined stable Graves' hyperthyroidism. Among thyroid clonotypes expanded above 0.001, most also appeared in blood.

The gene calls are TRBV10-1 and TRBJ2-1, with 14 bases matching TRBD2. The starting material was peripheral blood mononuclear cells (PBMCs), obtained at new diagnosis, from a patient treated with antithyroid drugs. The clonotype was recovered from a man younger than 45 with Graves disease. This CDR3 reads CASSGGLAGDEQFF. DNA for the CDR3: TGCGCCAGCAGTGGGGGACTAGCGGGAGATGAGCAGTTCTTC.